This is a list of T cell receptor beta chains from one sample in a study of beta chain features in type 1 diabetes. Libraries were prepared by immunoSEQ multiplex PCR; TCRdb keeps only in-frame clonotypes and omits some of them. The table has 350,000 to 400,000 clones, roughly 12% seen once. Input material: naive CD4+ T cells from blood. The source of these receptors is a young woman with type 1 diabetes. Both conserved end residues are part of each CDR3. The D gene is left open where the match is weak. Clone size is not always given. Where it is, it says once, few, many or a class for expanded clones.

CDR3 protein	CDR3 DNA	J gene	V gene	D gene	clone size
CASSLRTGNPGELFF	TGCGCCAGCAGCTTGCGGACAGGGAATCCCGGGGAGCTGTTTTTT	TRBJ2-2	TRBV5-1	TRBD1	.
CATSTSGAFRDTQYF	TGTGCCACGTCGACTAGCGGGGCCTTTAGGGATACGCAGTATTTT	TRBJ2-3	TRBV7-8	TRBD2	few
CASSVRLAFEDEQFF	TGTGCCAGCAGCGTGAGACTAGCGTTTGAGGATGAGCAGTTCTTC	TRBJ2-1	TRBV9	TRBD2	.
CASSFGWRPKETQYF	TGTGCCAGCAGCTTCGGCTGGCGGCCTAAAGAGACCCAGTACTTC	TRBJ2-5	TRBV5-6	.	.
CASWDRRTWGNQPQHF	TGTGCCAGCTGGGACAGGAGAACTTGGGGCAATCAGCCCCAGCATTTT	TRBJ1-5	TRBV6-6	TRBD1	few
CASSNPGSKETQYF	TGTGCCAGCAGTAATCCCGGGTCCAAAGAGACCCAGTACTTC	TRBJ2-5	TRBV28	.	.
CASRGGGEQFF	TGTGCCAGCAGGGGGGGAGGTGAGCAGTTCTTC	TRBJ2-1	TRBV5-6	.	few
CASSVSGEMETQYF	TGTGCCAGCAGTGTGAGCGGGGAGATGGAGACCCAGTACTTC	TRBJ2-5	TRBV7-3	TRBD2	.
CASSPHRAPRGGYTF	TGTGCCAGCAGCCCCCACCGGGCTCCCCGGGGTGGCTACACCTTC	TRBJ1-2	TRBV7-8	.	.
CSAGQGIYGYTF	TGCAGCGCTGGACAGGGGATCTATGGCTACACCTTC	TRBJ1-2	TRBV29-1	TRBD1	.
CASSLESSGANVLTF	TGTGCCAGCAGTTTGGAGTCCTCTGGGGCCAACGTCCTGACTTTC	TRBJ2-6	TRBV28	.	.
CASSPQDRGTEAFF	TGTGCCAGCTCACCGCAGGATCGTGGCACTGAAGCTTTCTTT	TRBJ1-1	TRBV18	.	.
CASSSIADENYEQYF	TGTGCCAGCAGCTCTATAGCGGACGAGAATTACGAGCAGTACTTC	TRBJ2-7	TRBV7-9	.	few
CASSTSPGLAGWETQYF	TGTGCCAGCAGCACCTCCCCCGGACTAGCGGGATGGGAGACCCAGTACTTC	TRBJ2-5	TRBV7-9	TRBD2	few
CATSVGNQPQHF	TGTGCCACCAGCGTAGGCAATCAGCCCCAGCATTTT	TRBJ1-5	TRBV15	.	.
CASTTSLGNTYEQYF	TGTGCCAGCACGACTAGCTTGGGGAATACCTACGAGCAGTACTTC	TRBJ2-7	TRBV6-1	TRBD2	.
CASSQNRYNQPQHF	TGCGCCAGCAGCCAAAACAGGTACAATCAGCCCCAGCATTTT	TRBJ1-5	TRBV4-3	.	.
CASSRHRVEQYF	TGTGCCAGCAGTCGTCACAGGGTCGAGCAGTACTTC	TRBJ2-7	TRBV6-6	.	few
CASSQDRAQGLLAKNIQYF	TGCGCCAGCAGCCAAGATCGTGCTCAGGGGCTGTTAGCCAAAAACATTCAGTACTTC	TRBJ2-4	TRBV4-3	.	.
CASSSGPGGTQYF	TGCGCCAGCAGCTCAGGACCAGGGGGGACCCAGTACTTC	TRBJ2-5	TRBV5-1	TRBD1	few
CSAGTSGIDEQYF	TGCAGCGCGGGGACTAGCGGTATCGACGAGCAGTACTTC	TRBJ2-7	TRBV29-1	TRBD2	.
CASKTTANTDTQYF	TGTGCCAGCAAGACGACAGCGAACACAGATACGCAGTATTTT	TRBJ2-3	TRBV6-4	.	.
CASSGGGSGANVLTF	TGTGCCAGCAGCGGAGGAGGGTCCGGGGCCAACGTCCTGACTTTC	TRBJ2-6	TRBV9	.	once
CASSHRGGKQETQYF	TGCGCCAGCAGCCACCGGGGGGGAAAGCAAGAGACCCAGTACTTC	TRBJ2-5	TRBV5-1	TRBD2	.
CASSGAHSSSYNEQFF	TGTGCCAGCAGTGGAGCGCACTCAAGCTCCTACAATGAGCAGTTCTTC	TRBJ2-1	TRBV28	.	few
CASSLGRNQETQYF	TGCGCCAGCAGCTTGGGGCGGAACCAAGAGACCCAGTACTTC	TRBJ2-5	TRBV5-1	.	once